What follows is one T cell receptor (beta chain) and its context. The antigen is unknown. V dropped 3 bases and J dropped 6; count of bases not matched to a gene: 4. The germline V gene encodes CDR1 SGHNT and CDR2 YYREEE (reference sequence). The CDR3 consists of 14 residues. The sample originates from a study of shared clonotypes between healthy human individuals. A split of CD4+ cells into CD45RA+ naive and CD45RA-negative memory subsets was performed. Execution of the assay was at deep level. Sequencing used immunoSEQ multiplex PCR; TCRdb keeps in-frame clones, though not all of them. Among a few million clones listed, 90% to 97% were seen once. The study's findings and limits: Some naive CD4 clonotypes, roughly 5%, turned up in common across several donors. Donor clonotype sharing was expected to depend on sequencing depth.

The sequence came from a man younger than 30 in good health. The sequenced sample was naive CD4+ T cells sorted from blood. Subset defined: CD45RA+ positively selected. V and J are TRBV5-4 and TRBJ2-2; 8 positions agree with TRBD2. The CDR3 nucleotides read TGTGCCAGCAGCTCGAGACTAGCGTCCGGGGAGCTGTTTTTT. This gives the protein CASSSRLASGELFF.